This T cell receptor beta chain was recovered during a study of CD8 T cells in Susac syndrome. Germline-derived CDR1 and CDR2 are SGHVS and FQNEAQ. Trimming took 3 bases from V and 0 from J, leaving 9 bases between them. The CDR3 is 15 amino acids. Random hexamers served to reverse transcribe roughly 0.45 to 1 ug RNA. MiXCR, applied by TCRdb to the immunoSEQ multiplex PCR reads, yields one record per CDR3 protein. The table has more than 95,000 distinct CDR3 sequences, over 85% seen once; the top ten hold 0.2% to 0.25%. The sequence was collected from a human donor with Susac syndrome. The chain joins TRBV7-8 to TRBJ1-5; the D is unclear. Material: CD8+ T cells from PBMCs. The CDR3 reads CASSFGRNSNQPQHF. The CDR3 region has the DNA TGTGCCAGCAGCTTCGGCAGAAATAGCAATCAGCCCCAGCATTTT.